This T cell receptor (beta chain) derives from a study of blood T cells in healthy people across ages. Regarding the study as a whole: The fall in TCR beta diversity per million T cells was roughly linear with age.

Germline CDR1 SGHDN, CDR2 FVKESK. The CDR3 loop spans 18 amino acids. A sample-barcoded 5' primer and a J-beta primer mix were used in a second PCR of roughly 7 to 11 cycles. MiXCR, run by TCRdb on the 5' RACE reads, gives a single entry per CDR3 protein. The table has 910,000 or so distinct CDR3 sequences, around 54% seen once. Of note for this clonotype: Its specificity is not known. One end of the junction varies from germline; a read error may be responsible.

The chain couples TRBV14 to TRBJ2-4, with D perhaps TRBD1 (6 bases). Sequencing used blood. The receptor comes from a woman in her fifties or sixties in good health. CDR3 sequence: CASSQDPQGTLAKNIKYF. The DNA for the CDR3 is TGTGCCAGCAGCCAAGATCCACAGGGAACCCTAGCCAAAAACATTAAGTACTTC.